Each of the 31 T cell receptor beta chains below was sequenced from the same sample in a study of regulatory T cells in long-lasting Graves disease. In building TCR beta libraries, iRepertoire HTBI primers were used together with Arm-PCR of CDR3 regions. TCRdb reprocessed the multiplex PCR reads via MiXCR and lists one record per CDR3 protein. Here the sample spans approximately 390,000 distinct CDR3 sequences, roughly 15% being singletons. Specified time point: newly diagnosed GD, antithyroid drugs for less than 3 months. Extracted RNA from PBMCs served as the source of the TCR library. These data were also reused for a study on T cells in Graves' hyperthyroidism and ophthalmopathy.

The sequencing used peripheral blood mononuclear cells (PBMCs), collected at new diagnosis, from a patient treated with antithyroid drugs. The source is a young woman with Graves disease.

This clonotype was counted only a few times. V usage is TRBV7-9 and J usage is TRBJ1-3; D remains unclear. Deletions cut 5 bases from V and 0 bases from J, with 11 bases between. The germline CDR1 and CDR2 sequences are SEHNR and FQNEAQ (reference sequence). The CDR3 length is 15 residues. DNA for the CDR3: TGTGCCAGCAGCCCACTTGGGTACTCTGGAAACACCATATATTTT. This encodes CASSPLGYSGNTIYF.

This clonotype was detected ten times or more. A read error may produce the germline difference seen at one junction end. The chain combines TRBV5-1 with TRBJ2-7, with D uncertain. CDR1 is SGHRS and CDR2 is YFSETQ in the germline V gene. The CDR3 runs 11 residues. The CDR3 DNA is TGTGCCAGCAGTGGAGACTACGAGCAGTACTTC. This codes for CASSGDYEQYF.

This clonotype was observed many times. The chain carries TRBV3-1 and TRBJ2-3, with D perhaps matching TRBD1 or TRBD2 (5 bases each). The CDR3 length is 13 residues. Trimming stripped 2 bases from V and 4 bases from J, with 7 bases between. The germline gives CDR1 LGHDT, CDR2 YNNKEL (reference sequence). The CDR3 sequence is CASSQMGADTQYF. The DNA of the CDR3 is TGTGCCAGCAGCCAAATGGGGGCAGATACGCAGTATTTT.

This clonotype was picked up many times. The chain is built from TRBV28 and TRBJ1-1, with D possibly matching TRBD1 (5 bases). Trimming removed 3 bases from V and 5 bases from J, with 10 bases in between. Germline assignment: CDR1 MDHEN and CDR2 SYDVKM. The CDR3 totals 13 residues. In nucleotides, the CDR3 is TGTGCCAGCAGTTTCAGGGTAGGGACTGAAGCTTTCTTT. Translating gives CASSFRVGTEAFF.

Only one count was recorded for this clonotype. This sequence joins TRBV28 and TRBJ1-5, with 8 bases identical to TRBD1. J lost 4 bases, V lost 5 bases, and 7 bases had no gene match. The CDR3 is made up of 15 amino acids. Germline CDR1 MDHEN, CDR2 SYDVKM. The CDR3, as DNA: TGTGCCAGCAGTCGGACAGGGTACCGAAATCAGCCCCAGCATTTT. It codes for CASSRTGYRNQPQHF.

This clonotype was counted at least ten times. CDR3 in DNA: TGTGCCTGGAGACAGGGTTACACTGAAGCTTTCTTT. Its protein is CAWRQGYTEAFF. This chain joins TRBV30 and TRBJ1-1; TRBD1 is a possible D gene (6 bases). From germline, CDR1 is GTSNPN and CDR2 SVGIG (reference sequence). Trimming pared 3 bases from V and 3 bases from J, leaving 8 bases between. This CDR3 contains 12 residues.

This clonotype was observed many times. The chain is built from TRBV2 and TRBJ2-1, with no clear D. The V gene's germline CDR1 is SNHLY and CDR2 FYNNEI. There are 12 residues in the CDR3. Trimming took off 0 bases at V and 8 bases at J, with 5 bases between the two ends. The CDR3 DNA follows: TGTGCCAGCAGTGAAGCAGGCGATGAGCAGTTCTTC. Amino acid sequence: CASSEAGDEQFF.

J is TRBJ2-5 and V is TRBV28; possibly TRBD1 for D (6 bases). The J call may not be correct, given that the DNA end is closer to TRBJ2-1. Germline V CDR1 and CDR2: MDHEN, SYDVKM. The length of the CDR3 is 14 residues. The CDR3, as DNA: TGTGCCAGCAGCTCCACAGGGAACGGGAATGAGCAGTTCTTC. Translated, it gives CASSSTGNGNEQFF.

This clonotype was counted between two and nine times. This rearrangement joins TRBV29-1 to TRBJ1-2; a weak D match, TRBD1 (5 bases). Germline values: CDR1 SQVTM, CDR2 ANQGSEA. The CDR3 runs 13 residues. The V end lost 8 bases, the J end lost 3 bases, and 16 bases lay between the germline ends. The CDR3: CSTGGREDYGYTF. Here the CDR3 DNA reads TGCAGCACAGGAGGACGGGAAGACTATGGCTACACCTTC.

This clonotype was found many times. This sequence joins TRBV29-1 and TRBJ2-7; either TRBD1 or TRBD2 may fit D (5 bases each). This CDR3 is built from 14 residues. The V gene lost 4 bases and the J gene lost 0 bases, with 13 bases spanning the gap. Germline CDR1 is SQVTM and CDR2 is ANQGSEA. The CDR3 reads CSVGRDGISYEQYF. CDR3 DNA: TGCAGCGTTGGTAGGGACGGTATCTCCTACGAGCAGTACTTC.

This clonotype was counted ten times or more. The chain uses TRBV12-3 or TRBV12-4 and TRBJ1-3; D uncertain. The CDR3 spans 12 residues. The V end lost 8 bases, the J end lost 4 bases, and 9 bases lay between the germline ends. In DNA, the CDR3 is TGTGCCAGCTTCACGGCAGGAAACACCATATATTTT. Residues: CASFTAGNTIYF.

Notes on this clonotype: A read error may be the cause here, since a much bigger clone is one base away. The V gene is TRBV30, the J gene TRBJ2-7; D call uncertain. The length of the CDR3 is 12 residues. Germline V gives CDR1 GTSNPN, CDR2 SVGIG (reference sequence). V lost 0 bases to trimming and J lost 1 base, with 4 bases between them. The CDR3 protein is CAWSVRSYEQYF. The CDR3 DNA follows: TGTGCCTGGAGTGTACGATCCTACGAGCAGTACTTC.

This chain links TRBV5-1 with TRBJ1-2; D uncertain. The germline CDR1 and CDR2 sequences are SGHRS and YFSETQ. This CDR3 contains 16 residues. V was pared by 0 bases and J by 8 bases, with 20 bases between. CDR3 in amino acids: CASSLAESGFVEGYTF. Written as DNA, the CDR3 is TGCGCCAGCAGCTTGGCGGAATCCGGGTTCGTGGAAGGCTACACCTTC. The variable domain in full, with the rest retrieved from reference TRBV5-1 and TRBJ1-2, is KAGVTQTPRYLIKTRGQQVTLSCSPISGHRSVSWYQQTPGQGLQFLFEYFSETQRNKGNFPGRFSGRQFSNSRSEMNVSTLELGDSALYLCASSLAESGFVEGYTFGSGTRLTVV.

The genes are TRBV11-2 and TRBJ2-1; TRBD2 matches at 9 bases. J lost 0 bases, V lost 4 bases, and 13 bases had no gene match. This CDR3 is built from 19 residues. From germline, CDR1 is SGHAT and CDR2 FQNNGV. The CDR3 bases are TGTGCCAGCAGCTCGCTAGTGGCTAGCGGGATTCGCTCCTACAATGAGCAGTTCTTC. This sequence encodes CASSSLVASGIRSYNEQFF. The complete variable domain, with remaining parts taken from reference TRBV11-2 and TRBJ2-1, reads EAGVAQSPRYKIIEKRQSVAFWCNPISGHATLYWYQQILGQGPKLLIQFQNNGVVDDSQLPKDRFSAERLKGVDSTLKIQPAKLEDSAVYLCASSSLVASGIRSYNEQFFGPGTRLTVL.

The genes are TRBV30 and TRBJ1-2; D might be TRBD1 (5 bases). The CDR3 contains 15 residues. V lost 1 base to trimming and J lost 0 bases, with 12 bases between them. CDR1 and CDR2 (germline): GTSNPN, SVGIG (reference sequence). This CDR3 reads CAWSGGTAANYGYTF. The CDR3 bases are TGTGCCTGGAGTGGGGGGACTGCAGCTAACTATGGCTACACCTTC.

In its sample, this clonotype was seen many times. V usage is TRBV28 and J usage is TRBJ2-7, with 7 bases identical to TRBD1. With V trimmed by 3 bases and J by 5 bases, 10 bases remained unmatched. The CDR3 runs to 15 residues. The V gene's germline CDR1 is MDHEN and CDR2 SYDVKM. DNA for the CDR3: TGTGCCAGCAGTTTGCCAGACAGGGCCGAGAACGAGCAGTACTTC. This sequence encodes CASSLPDRAENEQYF.

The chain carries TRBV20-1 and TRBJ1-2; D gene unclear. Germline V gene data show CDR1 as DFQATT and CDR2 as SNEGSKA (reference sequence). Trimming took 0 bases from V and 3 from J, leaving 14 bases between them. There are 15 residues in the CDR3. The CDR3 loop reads CSARDSRRPDYGYTF. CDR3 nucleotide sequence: TGCAGTGCTAGAGATTCTCGACGGCCGGACTATGGCTACACCTTC.

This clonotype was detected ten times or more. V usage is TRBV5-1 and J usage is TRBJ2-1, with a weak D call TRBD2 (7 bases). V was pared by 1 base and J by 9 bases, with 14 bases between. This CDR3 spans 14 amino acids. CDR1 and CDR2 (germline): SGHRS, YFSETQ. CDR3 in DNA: TGCGCCAGCAGCTTGAGGGGGGGGGCTGGTGAGCAGTTCTTC. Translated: CASSLRGGAGEQFF.

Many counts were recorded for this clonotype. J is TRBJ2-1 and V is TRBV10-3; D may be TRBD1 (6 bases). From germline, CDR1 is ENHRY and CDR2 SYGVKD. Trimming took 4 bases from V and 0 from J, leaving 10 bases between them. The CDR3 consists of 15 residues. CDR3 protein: CAISGDTSSYNEQFF. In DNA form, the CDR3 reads TGTGCCATCAGTGGGGACACGAGCTCCTACAATGAGCAGTTCTTC.

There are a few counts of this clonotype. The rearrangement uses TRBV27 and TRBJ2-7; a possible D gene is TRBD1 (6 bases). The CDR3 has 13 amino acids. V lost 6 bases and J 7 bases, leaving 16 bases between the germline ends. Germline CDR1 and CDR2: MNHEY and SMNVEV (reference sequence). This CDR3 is CASRHTGPTEQYF. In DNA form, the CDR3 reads TGTGCCAGCAGGCATACAGGGCCTACGGAGCAGTACTTC.

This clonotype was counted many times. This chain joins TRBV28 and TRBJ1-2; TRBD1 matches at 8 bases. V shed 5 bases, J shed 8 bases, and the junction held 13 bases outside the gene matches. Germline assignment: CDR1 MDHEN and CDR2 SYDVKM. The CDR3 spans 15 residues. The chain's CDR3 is CASSPRQGLPWGYTF. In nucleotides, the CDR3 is TGTGCCAGCAGTCCACGACAGGGGCTACCATGGGGCTACACCTTC.

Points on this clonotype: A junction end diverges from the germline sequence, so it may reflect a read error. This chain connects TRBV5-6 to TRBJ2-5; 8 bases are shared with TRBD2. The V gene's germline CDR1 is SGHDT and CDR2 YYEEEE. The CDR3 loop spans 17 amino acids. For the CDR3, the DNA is TGTGCTAGCAGCTTGCCGGGAGCGGGGGATGTTCGGGAGACCCAGTACTTC. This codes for CASSLPGAGDVRETQYF.

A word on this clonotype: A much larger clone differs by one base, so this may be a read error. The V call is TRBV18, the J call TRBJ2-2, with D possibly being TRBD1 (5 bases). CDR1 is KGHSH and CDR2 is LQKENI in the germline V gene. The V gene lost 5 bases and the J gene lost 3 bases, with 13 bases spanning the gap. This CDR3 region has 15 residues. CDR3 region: CASSRTMADTGELFF. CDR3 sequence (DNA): TGTGCCAGCTCAAGGACAATGGCGGACACCGGGGAGCTGTTTTTT.

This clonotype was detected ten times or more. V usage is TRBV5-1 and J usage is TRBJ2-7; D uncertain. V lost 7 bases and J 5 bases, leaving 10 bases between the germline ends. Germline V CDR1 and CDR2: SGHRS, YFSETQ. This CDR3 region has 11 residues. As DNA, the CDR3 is TGCGCCAGCCGCAGGTCCCACGAGCAGTACTTC. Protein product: CASRRSHEQYF.

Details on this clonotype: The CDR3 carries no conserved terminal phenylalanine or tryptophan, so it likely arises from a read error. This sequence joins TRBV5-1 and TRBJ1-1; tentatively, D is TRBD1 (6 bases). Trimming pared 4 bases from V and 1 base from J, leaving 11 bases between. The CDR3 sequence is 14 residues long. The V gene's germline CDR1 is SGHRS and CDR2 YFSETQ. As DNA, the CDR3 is TGCGCCAGCAGCCAAGGGGGAGGGAACACTGAAGCTTTCATT. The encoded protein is CASSQGGGNTEAFI.

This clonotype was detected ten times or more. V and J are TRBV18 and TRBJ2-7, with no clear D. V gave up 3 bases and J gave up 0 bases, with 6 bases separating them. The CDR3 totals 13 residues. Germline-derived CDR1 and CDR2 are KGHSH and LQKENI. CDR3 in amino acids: CASSPQRSYEQYF. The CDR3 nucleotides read TGTGCCAGCTCACCGCAGCGCTCCTACGAGCAGTACTTC. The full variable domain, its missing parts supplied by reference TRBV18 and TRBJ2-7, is NAGVMQNPRHLVRRRGQEARLRCSPMKGHSHVYWYRQLPEEGLKFMVYLQKENIIDESGMPKERFSAEFPKEGPSILRIQQVVRGDSAAYFCASSPQRSYEQYFGPGTRLTVT.

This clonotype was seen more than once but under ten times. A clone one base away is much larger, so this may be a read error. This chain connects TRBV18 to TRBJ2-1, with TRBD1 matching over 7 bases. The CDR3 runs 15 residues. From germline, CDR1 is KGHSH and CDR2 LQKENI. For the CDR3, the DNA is TGTGCCAGCTCACCGCAACCAGGGGGTTCAAATGGGCAGTTCTTC. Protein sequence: CASSPQPGGSNGQFF.

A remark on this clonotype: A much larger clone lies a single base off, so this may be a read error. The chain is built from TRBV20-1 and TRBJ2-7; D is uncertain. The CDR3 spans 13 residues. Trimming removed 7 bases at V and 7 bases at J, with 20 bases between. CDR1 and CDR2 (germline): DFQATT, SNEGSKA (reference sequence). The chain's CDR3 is CSVRGVSYNEQYF. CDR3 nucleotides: TGCAGTGTGCGCGGAGTTTCCTACAATGAGCAGTACTTC.

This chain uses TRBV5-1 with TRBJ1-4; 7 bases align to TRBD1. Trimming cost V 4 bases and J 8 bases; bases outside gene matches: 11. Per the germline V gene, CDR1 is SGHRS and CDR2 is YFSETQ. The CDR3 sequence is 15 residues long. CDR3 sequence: CASSQTRQGGEKLFF. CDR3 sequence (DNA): TGCGCCAGCAGCCAAACTAGACAGGGCGGGGAAAAACTGTTTTTT.

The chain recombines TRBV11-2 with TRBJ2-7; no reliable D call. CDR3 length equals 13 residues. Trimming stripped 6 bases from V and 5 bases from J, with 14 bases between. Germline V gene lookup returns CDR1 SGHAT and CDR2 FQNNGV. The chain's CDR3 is CASSPSSVNEQYF. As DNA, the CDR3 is TGTGCCAGCAGTCCTTCCTCCGTTAACGAGCAGTACTTC.

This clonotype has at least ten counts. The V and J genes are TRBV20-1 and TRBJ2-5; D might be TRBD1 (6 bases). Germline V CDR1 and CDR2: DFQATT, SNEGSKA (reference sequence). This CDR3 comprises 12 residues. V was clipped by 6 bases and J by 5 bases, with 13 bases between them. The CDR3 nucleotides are TGCAGTGCCGGGACACCGAGGGAGACCCAGTACTTC. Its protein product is CSAGTPRETQYF.